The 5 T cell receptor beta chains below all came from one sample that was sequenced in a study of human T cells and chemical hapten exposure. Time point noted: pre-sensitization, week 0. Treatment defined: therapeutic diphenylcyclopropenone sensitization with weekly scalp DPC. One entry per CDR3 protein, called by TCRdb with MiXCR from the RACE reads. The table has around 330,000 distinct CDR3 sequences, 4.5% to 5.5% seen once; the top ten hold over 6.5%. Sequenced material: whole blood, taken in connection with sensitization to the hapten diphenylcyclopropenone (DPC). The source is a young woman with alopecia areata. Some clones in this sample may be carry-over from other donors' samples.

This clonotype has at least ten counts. Here the CDR3 DNA reads TGCAGTGCTAGAGATCGAGGTCGGGGCTACACCTTC. It encodes CSARDRGRGYTF. The V call is TRBV20-1, the J call TRBJ1-2, with D uncertain. Germline lookup yields CDR1 DFQATT and CDR2 SNEGSKA (reference sequence). CDR3 length: 12 residues. Trimming shortened V by 0 bases and J by 8 bases, and 10 bases separated the two germline ends.

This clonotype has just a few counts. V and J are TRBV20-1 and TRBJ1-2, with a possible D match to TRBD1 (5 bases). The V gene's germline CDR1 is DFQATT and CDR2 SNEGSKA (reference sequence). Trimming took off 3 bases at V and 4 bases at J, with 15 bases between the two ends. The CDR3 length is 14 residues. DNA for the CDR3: TGCAGTGCTAGCGATCAGGGAAGAGGCTATGGCTACACCTTC. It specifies CSASDQGRGYGYTF.

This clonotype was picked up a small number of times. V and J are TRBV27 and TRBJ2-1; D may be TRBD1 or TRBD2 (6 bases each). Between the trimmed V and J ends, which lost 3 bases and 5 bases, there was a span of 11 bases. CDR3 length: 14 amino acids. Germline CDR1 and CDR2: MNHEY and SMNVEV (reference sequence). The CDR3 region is CASSFGGFNNEQFF. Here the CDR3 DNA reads TGTGCCAGCAGTTTCGGGGGCTTTAACAATGAGCAGTTCTTC.

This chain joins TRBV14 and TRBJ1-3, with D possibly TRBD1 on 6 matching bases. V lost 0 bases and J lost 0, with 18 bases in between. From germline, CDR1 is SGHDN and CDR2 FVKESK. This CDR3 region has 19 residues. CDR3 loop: CASSQEQAGEVRSGNTIYF. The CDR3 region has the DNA TGTGCCAGCAGCCAAGAACAGGCAGGGGAGGTTCGCTCTGGAAACACCATATATTTT.

The CDR3 coding sequence is TGTGCCAGCAGTTTAAATCGCAGGGGGCATGGCTACACCTTC. Amino acids: CASSLNRRGHGYTF. The V gene is TRBV28, the J gene TRBJ1-2, with 8 bases identical to TRBD1. V gave up 2 bases and J gave up 6 bases; unmatched junction bases: 5. This CDR3 region has 14 residues. The germline V gene has CDR1 MDHEN and CDR2 SYDVKM.